These 22 T cell receptor beta chains were sequenced from one sample in a study of T cell responses to AZD1222 COVID-19 vaccine listed by TCRdb under 2021. Library preparation employed the immunoSEQ multiplex PCR assay. This immuneACCESS table, as held by TCRdb, lists in-frame sequences with V and J called but not all clones. Of the missing ones, under half trace to an unresolved V gene in checked studies; the others have no known cause. Present in this sample are about 67,000 clones, 83% of which were seen just once. The ten largest clones add up to roughly 6.5% of the sample. This sample's time point label indicates: about 28 days (+/-7) after the second vaccine dose. This sample comprised peripheral blood, obtained 28 days after the second AZD1222 dose. These receptors all come from an adult who received the AZD1222 COVID-19 vaccine.

V gene TRBV12-3 or TRBV12-4 combines with J gene TRBJ1-2; D gene uncertain. The CDR3 covers 13 residues. V was clipped by 7 bases and J by 0 bases, with 9 bases between them. Here the CDR3 reads CASTLTTNYGYTF. Here the CDR3 DNA reads TGTGCCAGCACCCTGACGACTAACTATGGCTACACCTTC.

The gene calls are TRBV3-1 (or the pseudogene TRBV3-2) and TRBJ2-3; D not resolved. This CDR3 comprises 12 residues. Germline V gene sequence: CDR1 LGHDT, CDR2 YNNKEL (reference sequence). V shed 4 bases and J shed 8 bases, with 10 bases lying between them. The CDR3 coding sequence is TGTGCCAGCAGCCGTCAATGGTCTACGCAGTATTTT. Its translation is CASSRQWSTQYF.

This sequence joins TRBV21-1 and TRBJ2-7; the table's D call TRBD1 went unverified against the DNA. TRBV21-1 is a recognized pseudogene. This CDR3 contains 16 residues. The CDR3 DNA reads as TGTGCCAGCAGCAAAGGGGTTTACAGGGGAACCTACGAGCAGTACTTC. This gives the protein CASSKGVYRGTYEQYF.

This chain uses TRBV19 with TRBJ2-7, with 8 bases fitting TRBD1. The CDR3 totals 14 residues. The junction had 10 bases not matched to a gene; V was cut back by 8 bases and J by 4 bases. From germline, CDR1 is LNHDA and CDR2 SQIVND (reference sequence). CDR3 bases: TGTGCCAGTTCTACCCCCGGGACAGGATACGAGCAGTACTTC. The encoded protein is CASSTPGTGYEQYF.

The chain employs TRBV2 and TRBJ1-5, with 7 bases fitting TRBD1. Trimming removed 7 bases from V and 2 bases from J; junction bases left unmatched: 8. Germline loops: CDR1 SNHLY, CDR2 FYNNEI. There are 15 residues in the CDR3. This CDR3 reads CASKGDRARNQPQHF. Here the CDR3 DNA reads TGTGCCAGCAAGGGAGACAGGGCCCGCAATCAGCCCCAGCATTTT.

In this sample, this clone turned up once. In DNA, the CDR3 is TGTGCCAGCAGTTTCAGGGAGGGGTATAGCAATCAGCCCCAGCATTTT. It encodes CASSFREGYSNQPQHF. The chain is built from TRBV28 and TRBJ1-5; D might be TRBD1 (5 bases). This CDR3 has 16 residues. Trimming stripped 3 bases from V and 0 bases from J, with 12 bases between. CDR1 is MDHEN, CDR2 SYDVKM, per germline.

The rearrangement joins TRBV6-5 to TRBJ1-3, with 7 bases identical to TRBD1. The CDR3 is made up of 14 amino acids. Trimming removed 8 bases from V and 1 base from J; junction bases left unmatched: 5. Germline loops: CDR1 MNHEY, CDR2 SVGAGI. CDR3 residues: CASVMTGSGNTIYF. As DNA, the CDR3 is TGTGCCAGCGTCATGACAGGGTCTGGAAACACCATATATTTT.

The J gene is TRBJ1-5, the V gene TRBV5-1, with D maybe TRBD1 (5 bases). V was trimmed by 4 bases and J by 7 bases, leaving 18 bases between them. Germline V gives CDR1 SGHRS, CDR2 YFSETQ. The CDR3 runs 15 residues. The CDR3 is CASSLGGEGRQPQHF. The CDR3 DNA is TGCGCCAGCAGCCTTGGAGGGGAGGGGCGGCAGCCCCAGCATTTT.

A single count supports this clone. The identical CDR3 is also encoded by other nucleotide sequences in the sample. V gene TRBV13 combines with J gene TRBJ1-2; TRBD1 matches at 9 bases. The CDR3 has 13 residues. Trimming took 6 bases from V and 4 from J; bases not matched to a gene: 3. Per the germline V gene, CDR1 is PRHDT and CDR2 is FYEKMQ (reference sequence). The CDR3 spells CASSPTGGYGYTF. CDR3 DNA sequence: TGTGCCAGCAGTCCGACAGGGGGCTATGGCTACACCTTC.

The chain carries TRBV4-2 and TRBJ2-1; TRBD2 aligns across 11 bases. The germline gives CDR1 LGHNA, CDR2 YNFKEQ. With V trimmed by 0 bases and J by 7 bases, 5 bases remained unmatched. CDR3 size: 16 residues. This CDR3 is CASSQELAGGGNEQFF. The CDR3 DNA is TGTGCCAGCAGCCAAGAGCTAGCGGGGGGAGGGAATGAGCAGTTCTTC.

The chain links TRBV6-5 to TRBJ1-1; TRBD1 is a possible D gene (5 bases). Germline V lookup: CDR1 MNHEY, CDR2 SVGAGI. This CDR3 has 15 amino acids. The V end lost 0 bases, the J end lost 1 base, and 9 bases lay between the germline ends. The CDR3 DNA reads as TGTGCCAGCAGTTACTCGGGGGTGACGAACACTGAAGCTTTCTTT. This encodes CASSYSGVTNTEAFF.

The chain uses TRBV5-1 and TRBJ2-7, with 10 bases aligning to TRBD1. V was pared by 2 bases and J by 6 bases, with 5 bases of the junction left unmatched. CDR1 is SGHRS and CDR2 is YFSETQ in the germline V gene. CDR3 size: 14 residues. Here the CDR3 DNA reads TGCGCCAGCAGCTTTGACAGGGGGCTTGGCGAGCAGTACTTC. The encoded protein is CASSFDRGLGEQYF.

The rearrangement joins TRBV7-9 to TRBJ1-1; D perhaps matches TRBD1 (6 bases). There are 14 residues in the CDR3. V was shortened by 10 bases and J by 0 bases, with 15 bases between the two germline ends. Germline values: CDR1 SEHNR, CDR2 FQNEAQ (reference sequence). The CDR3 is CATAQTGMNTEAFF. The CDR3 DNA reads as TGTGCCACAGCCCAGACAGGTATGAACACTGAAGCTTTCTTT.

V usage is TRBV19 and J usage is TRBJ1-6; perhaps TRBD1 as D (5 bases). The CDR3 length is 16 residues. Looked up from germline, CDR1 is LNHDA and CDR2 is SQIVND (reference sequence). The ends were cut back, 5 bases at V and 8 bases at J, with 19 bases in the middle. The CDR3 protein is CASSFLGEAVDSPLHF. Here the CDR3 DNA reads TGTGCCAGTAGTTTTTTAGGGGAAGCGGTAGATTCACCCCTCCACTTT. The whole variable domain, remainder taken from reference TRBV19 and TRBJ1-6, is DGGITQSPKYLFRKEGQNVTLSCEQNLNHDAMYWYRQDPGQGLRLIYYSQIVNDFQKGDIAEGYSVSREKKESFPLTVTSAQKNPTAFYLCASSFLGEAVDSPLHFGNGTRLTVT.

In this sample, this clone turned up a few times. V is TRBV29-1 and J is TRBJ1-2; no clear D. The CDR3 runs 14 residues. Trimming removed 5 bases at V and 5 bases at J, with 18 bases between. Germline V gene data show CDR1 as SQVTM and CDR2 as ANQGSEA. In DNA form, the CDR3 reads TGCAGCGTTCCGGGCCAGCTCGGGGTGTATGGCTACACCTTC. Protein sequence: CSVPGQLGVYGYTF.

Concerning this clone: A much more abundant neighbour one base away suggests this may be a read error. This rearrangement joins TRBV30 to TRBJ2-1; 9 bases map to TRBD2. Germline V gene sequence: CDR1 GTSNPN, CDR2 SVGIG (reference sequence). The CDR3 is 14 amino acids. V was clipped by 5 bases and J by 7 bases; unmatched bases: 9. CDR3 sequence: CAWRLAGGGNEQFF. In nucleotides, the CDR3 is TGTGCCTGGCGGCTTGCGGGGGGGGGAAATGAGCAGTTCTTC.

This chain joins TRBV4-2 and TRBJ1-3; D remains ambiguous. Germline CDR1 is LGHNA and CDR2 is YNFKEQ. The CDR3 totals 16 residues. With 0 bases removed from V and 0 bases from J, the gap between germline ends came to 9 bases. The CDR3 DNA follows: TGTGCCAGCAGCCAAGATCGACGGCTCTCTGGAAACACCATATATTTT. It specifies CASSQDRRLSGNTIYF.

The genes are TRBV28 and TRBJ1-1, with a possible D match to TRBD1 (5 bases). The length of the CDR3 is 16 residues. The V and J ends lost 3 bases and 0 bases respectively, with 14 bases between them. Germline V gene data show CDR1 as MDHEN and CDR2 as SYDVKM. CDR3 coding DNA: TGTGCCAGCAGTTTCCTACCGCAGGGCCTGAACACTGAAGCTTTCTTT. Translation gives CASSFLPQGLNTEAFF.

This clone is medium-sized in the sample. The V gene is TRBV19, the J gene TRBJ1-5, with D unresolved. V was trimmed by 3 bases and J by 6 bases, leaving 12 bases between them. Germline lookup yields CDR1 LNHDA and CDR2 SQIVND (reference sequence). There are 14 residues in the CDR3. CDR3 sequence reads: CASSINRGGQPQHF. CDR3 in DNA: TGTGCCAGTAGTATCAACCGGGGAGGTCAGCCCCAGCATTTT.

The CDR3 DNA sequence: TGTGCCAGCAGTTTAGGGTCAGGGCAGGTGGGCTATGGCTACACCTTC. Protein: CASSLGSGQVGYGYTF. The chain has TRBV28 and TRBJ1-2; D might be TRBD1 (5 bases). CDR1 MDHEN and CDR2 SYDVKM come from the germline V gene. V was shortened by 2 bases and J by 4 bases, with 17 bases between the two germline ends. The length of the CDR3 is 16 residues.

This sequence joins TRBV4-1 and TRBJ2-1; no definite D call. Trimming left V 0 bases short and J 3 bases short, with 12 bases between. Germline V lookup: CDR1 MGHRA, CDR2 YSYEKL. The CDR3 extends over 16 amino acids. CDR3 bases: TGCGCCAGCAGCCAAGAAACCCCGACAAGCTACAATGAGCAGTTCTTC. This gives the protein CASSQETPTSYNEQFF.

The V and J genes are TRBV7-2 and TRBJ2-1, with D possibly TRBD2 on 5 matching bases. V lost 4 bases, J lost 9 bases, and 19 bases lay in between. This CDR3 is built from 15 residues. Per germline, CDR1 SGHTA and CDR2 FQGNSA. DNA for the CDR3: TGTGCCAGCAGCTGGTCCTATAGCATTGGGAGTGAGCAGTTCTTC. Its protein is CASSWSYSIGSEQFF.